This TCR beta chain was recovered during a study of blood T cell repertoires in COVID-19. Study overall: From T cells, B-cell-depleted T cells, or PBMCs came the material, which was cDNA or gDNA.

TCRdb keeps only in-frame clones here, not all; method: immunoSEQ multiplex PCR. There are 120,000 to 150,000 clones in the sample; roughly four fifths occur only once, and around 3.2% lies in the top ten. This clone was detected only once. CDR1 and CDR2 from the germline V gene are SGHRS and YFSETQ. The ends lost 4 bases at V and 8 bases at J; junction bases unmatched: 17. The CDR3 is made up of 16 amino acids. The specimen was PBMCs or T cells enriched from blood (not recorded which). The chain has TRBV5-1 and TRBJ2-7; 8 bases fit TRBD2. The source of this sequence is a woman aged 45-60 years with acute COVID-19. CDR3 residues: CASSTMSGGPSSKQYF. The CDR3 bases are TGCGCCAGCAGCACAATGTCGGGAGGGCCAAGTAGCAAGCAGTACTTC.